The TCR beta chain described here comes from a study of blood T cell repertoires in COVID-19. Study-wide background: The samples span acute and convalescent COVID-19 from the United States, Italy and Spain. In each case, the material was cDNA or gDNA derived from T cells, B-cell-depleted T cells, or PBMCs.

The CDR3 is 15 residues long. V dropped 6 bases and J dropped 3 bases, with 18 bases sitting between them. CDR1 is SGHDT and CDR2 is YYEEEE in the germline V gene. Source study methods: Reference gene primer amplification in the assay estimated nucleated cell counts. Produced via immunoSEQ multiplex PCR; TCRdb's table is partial and in-frame only. The DNA gave D and trimming, while V, J and clone size come from that table. This table holds 130,000 to 150,000 clones, 88% found once. The chain combines TRBV5-6 with TRBJ1-2; D is ambiguous. Input material: peripheral blood. The receptor's source is a human donor in a cohort sampled during active COVID-19. This CDR3 reads CASTFGPGGDYGYTF. Here the CDR3 DNA reads TGTGCCAGCACCTTCGGCCCAGGAGGCGACTATGGCTACACCTTC.